Described below is a single T cell receptor (beta chain) sequence and its context. Data came from immunoSEQ multiplex PCR; TCRdb stores just in-frame clones and leaves some out. Here the sample spans about 92,000 clones, approximately 92% being singletons. The germline CDR1 and CDR2 sequences are MNHNY and SVGAGI (reference sequence). The CDR3 runs to 13 residues. With V trimmed by 7 bases and J by 2 bases, 2 bases remained unmatched. The data were obtained in a study of T cell changes during pregnancy in multiple sclerosis. This specimen consisted of peripheral blood, obtained in the first trimester of pregnancy. This receptor was obtained from a female donor with multiple sclerosis, enrolled in a pregnancy study. The chain has TRBV6-6 and TRBJ1-2; 9 nucleotides align to TRBD1. This chain's CDR3 is CASTGTGNYGYTF. CDR3 DNA: TGTGCCAGCACCGGGACAGGGAACTATGGCTACACCTTC.